Presented here are 32 T cell receptor beta chains from one specimen sequenced in a study of tumor T cells in aggressive B-cell lymphoma. Sequencing was performed with immunoSEQ multiplex PCR; in TCRdb, only in-frame clones are kept and a portion is missing. The table records about 3,500 clones, about 94% of them present only once. The sequencing sample was made of tumor tissue. These receptors all come from an adult with diffuse large B cell lymphoma.

This clone was recorded a few times. This chain links TRBV5-8 with TRBJ1-2; perhaps TRBD1 as D (6 bases). Germline CDR1 reads SGHTS; CDR2 reads YDEGEE. This CDR3 spans 13 amino acids. The V end was cut by 2 bases, the J end by 7 bases, with 12 bases between. The DNA of the CDR3 is TGTGCCAGCAGCTTTACAGGGCTTTTTGGCTACACCTTC. Encoded protein: CASSFTGLFGYTF.

This clone was counted a few times. J is TRBJ2-7 and V is TRBV18; 14 bases agree with TRBD2. J gave up 6 bases and V 3 bases, and 4 bases lay outside the gene matches. Germline loops: CDR1 KGHSH, CDR2 LQKENI. This CDR3 spans 15 amino acids. The DNA for the CDR3 is TGTGCCAGCTCACCGCCGGGACTAGCGGGAGCCGAGCAGTACTTC. As protein: CASSPPGLAGAEQYF. Looking up the rest from reference TRBV18 and TRBJ2-7 gives the full variable domain: NAGVMQNPRHLVRRRGQEARLRCSPMKGHSHVYWYRQLPEEGLKFMVYLQKENIIDESGMPKERFSAEFPKEGPSILRIQQVVRGDSAAYFCASSPPGLAGAEQYFGPGTRLTVT.

This chain connects TRBV6-1 to TRBJ1-2; D not certain. The CDR3 totals 15 residues. V was clipped by 2 bases and J by 4 bases, with 14 bases between them. Germline CDR1 MNHNS, CDR2 SASEGT. CDR3 coding DNA: TGTGCCAGCAGTGAAATTCTAGGCGGCCCCTATGGCTACACCTTC. It encodes CASSEILGGPYGYTF.

J is TRBJ1-6 and V is TRBV30; 7 nucleotides agree with TRBD1. The germline V gene has CDR1 GTSNPN and CDR2 SVGIG (reference sequence). This CDR3 region has 15 residues. V trimming: 6 bases; J trimming: 6 bases; junction bases outside the gene matches: 11. This chain's CDR3 is CACASFAGGNSPLHF. CDR3 DNA sequence: TGTGCCTGCGCCTCCTTCGCAGGGGGTAATTCACCCCTCCACTTT.

The chain recombines TRBV11-2 with TRBJ1-3; no reliable D call. V lost 5 bases and J lost 3, with 14 bases in between. From germline, CDR1 is SGHAT and CDR2 FQNNGV. This CDR3 spans 15 amino acids. DNA for the CDR3: TGTGCCAGCAGCCCCTCGGCGGGCGGTGGAAACACCATATATTTT. Its protein is CASSPSAGGGNTIYF.

This chain links TRBV29-1 with TRBJ1-1; D remains unclear. Germline loops: CDR1 SQVTM, CDR2 ANQGSEA. This CDR3 is built from 10 residues. Trimming took 3 bases from V and 8 from J, leaving 7 bases between them. The CDR3 DNA reads as TGCAGCGTTGAGCGGGGAGAAGCTTTCTTT. Amino acids: CSVERGEAFF. The entire variable domain, with the rest obtained from reference TRBV29-1 and TRBJ1-1, is as follows: SAVISQKPSRDICQRGTSLTIQCQVDSQVTMMFWYRQQPGQSLTLIATANQGSEATYESGFVIDKFPISRPNLTFSTLTVSNMSPEDSSIYLCSVERGEAFFGQGTRLTVV.

Only one count was recorded for this clone. The chain combines TRBV2 with TRBJ1-3; 10 bases line up with TRBD1. The CDR3 runs 15 residues. V shed 5 bases and J 3 bases; nucleotides not matched to a gene: 4. CDR1 and CDR2 (germline): SNHLY, FYNNEI. The CDR3 here is CASSRDRGHGNTIYF. In nucleotides, the CDR3 is TGTGCCAGCAGTCGTGACAGGGGGCATGGAAACACCATATATTTT.

This sequence joins TRBV10-3 and TRBJ2-5, with 7 nucleotides matching TRBD1. The CDR3 consists of 16 residues. V lost 6 bases, J lost 6 bases, and 16 bases stayed unmatched. The germline gives CDR1 ENHRY, CDR2 SYGVKD. The CDR3 DNA is TGTGCCATCAGCGCTGATTCGGGACAGATTAGGCAGACCCAGTACTTC. The encoded protein is CAISADSGQIRQTQYF.

The chain carries TRBV2 and TRBJ1-5; D gene ambiguous. The ends were cut back, 6 bases at V and 0 bases at J, with 6 bases in the middle. This CDR3 has 13 residues. Germline V lookup: CDR1 SNHLY, CDR2 FYNNEI. The CDR3 spells CASRLNSNQPQHF. CDR3 nucleotides: TGTGCCAGCAGATTAAATAGCAATCAGCCCCAGCATTTT.

The gene calls are TRBV5-8 and TRBJ2-1, with TRBD1 matching 9 bases. CDR1 is SGHTS, CDR2 YDEGEE, per germline. CDR3 length equals 16 residues. Losses at the gene ends were 2 bases for V and 8 bases for J; bases not matched to a gene: 11. The CDR3 loop reads CASSLDTGGYKDEQFF. CDR3 DNA: TGTGCCAGCAGCTTAGACACAGGGGGCTATAAGGATGAGCAGTTCTTC.

V and J are TRBV2 and TRBJ2-1; 11 bases are a match to TRBD2. V shed 10 bases, J shed 4 bases, and the junction held 6 bases outside the gene matches. The CDR3 consists of 14 residues. Per germline, CDR1 SNHLY and CDR2 FYNNEI. The CDR3 DNA reads as TGTGCCATTAGGGGGACTAGCGGTTACAATGAGCAGTTCTTC. It is translated as CAIRGTSGYNEQFF.

Comment on this clone: Distinct nucleotide sequences in the sample also encode this CDR3. The V gene is TRBV5-1, the J gene TRBJ2-7, with 7 positions matching TRBD2. CDR1 is SGHRS, CDR2 YFSETQ, per germline. V shed 5 bases, J shed 3 bases, and the junction held 8 bases outside the gene matches. The CDR3 contains 14 residues. The CDR3 loop is CASRRELADYEQYF. The CDR3 nucleotides are TGCGCCAGCAGGAGGGAGCTAGCGGACTACGAGCAGTACTTC.

The V gene is TRBV11-2, the J gene TRBJ1-2; D is perhaps TRBD1 (6 bases). The CDR3 consists of 14 residues. V was clipped by 6 bases and J by 6 bases, with 17 bases between them. Germline V lookup: CDR1 SGHAT, CDR2 FQNNGV. CDR3 residues: CASRLIRTVDGYTF. Written as DNA, the CDR3 is TGTGCCAGCAGACTAATACGGACAGTAGATGGCTACACCTTC.

This chain joins TRBV9 and TRBJ2-7; 13 nucleotides match TRBD2. The trim removed 2 bases at V and 5 bases at J, leaving 1 base unmatched. This CDR3 is 14 amino acids long. Germline values: CDR1 SGDLS, CDR2 YYNGEE. The CDR3 spells CASSVGLAGDEQYF. The CDR3 DNA follows: TGTGCCAGCAGCGTCGGACTAGCGGGAGACGAGCAGTACTTC.

V gene TRBV19 combines with J gene TRBJ1-6; D ambiguous. Trimming pared 1 base from V and 0 bases from J, leaving 10 bases between. The CDR3 contains 17 residues. CDR1 and CDR2 from the germline V gene are LNHDA and SQIVND (reference sequence). The CDR3 here is CASSIGSMSSYNSPLHF. CDR3 in DNA: TGTGCCAGTAGTATAGGATCGATGAGCTCCTATAATTCACCCCTCCACTTT.

The rearrangement joins TRBV7-3 to TRBJ2-1; D is uncertain. Germline assignment: CDR1 SGHTA and CDR2 FQGTGA. CDR3 length: 12 amino acids. Trimming cost V 2 bases and J 7 bases, with 6 bases left between them. Here the CDR3 reads CASSLVVNEQFF. The DNA of the CDR3 is TGTGCCAGCAGCTTAGTCGTAAATGAGCAGTTCTTC. The full variable domain, in which reference TRBV7-3 and TRBJ2-1 provide the parts outside the CDR3, is GAGVSQTPSNKVTEKGKYVELRCDPISGHTALYWYRQSLGQGPEFLIYFQGTGAADDSGLPNDRFFAVRPEGSVSTLKIQRTERGDSAVYLCASSLVVNEQFFGPGTRLTVL.

The CDR3 DNA reads TGCGCCAGCAGCTTGGAGACAGGGGATAATTCACCCCTCCACTTT. Its translation: CASSLETGDNSPLHF. The chain recombines TRBV5-1 with TRBJ1-6; TRBD1 matches at 8 bases. V was pared by 0 bases and J by 5 bases, with 1 base of the junction left unmatched. Germline assignment: CDR1 SGHRS and CDR2 YFSETQ. CDR3 length: 15 residues.

The chain is built from TRBV18 and TRBJ2-7, with 8 nucleotides matching TRBD1. This CDR3 comprises 13 residues. With V trimmed by 5 bases and J by 3 bases, 3 bases remained unmatched. Germline CDR1 KGHSH, CDR2 LQKENI. CDR3 nucleotide sequence: TGTGCCAGCTCAGTTACAGGGGGCTACGAGCAGTACTTC. It encodes CASSVTGGYEQYF. Combining the CDR3 with reference TRBV18 and TRBJ2-7 gives the whole variable domain NAGVMQNPRHLVRRRGQEARLRCSPMKGHSHVYWYRQLPEEGLKFMVYLQKENIIDESGMPKERFSAEFPKEGPSILRIQQVVRGDSAAYFCASSVTGGYEQYFGPGTRLTVT.

The V and J genes are TRBV27 and TRBJ1-4; 7 bases match TRBD1. Germline assignment: CDR1 MNHEY and CDR2 SMNVEV (reference sequence). The CDR3 runs 16 residues. The junction had 12 bases not matched to a gene; V was cut back by 1 base and J by 10 bases. The CDR3 is CASSLLFARGVGKLFF. CDR3 DNA sequence: TGTGCCAGCAGTTTATTATTCGCCAGGGGGGTTGGAAAACTGTTTTTT.

The genes are TRBV5-4 and TRBJ2-5, with 8 bases identical to TRBD2. The J call may be wrong; the DNA end is better matched by TRBJ2-7. This CDR3 comprises 15 residues. CDR1 and CDR2 from the germline V gene are SGHNT and YYREEE (reference sequence). As DNA, the CDR3 is TGTGCCAGCAGCTCCTTCCAGCGGGGGACCTACGAGCAGTACTTC. Encoded protein: CASSSFQRGTYEQYF.

The J gene is TRBJ2-5, the V gene TRBV7-3; TRBD1 is a possible D gene (8 bases). This CDR3 has 15 amino acids. Germline V CDR1 and CDR2: SGHTA, FQGTGA. V shed 5 bases and J shed 1 base, with 14 bases lying between them. CDR3 nucleotide sequence: TGTGCCAGCAGCCCAACAGGGGGGGTCCAAGAGACCCAGTACTTC. It is translated as CASSPTGGVQETQYF.

This clone came up once. The chain uses TRBV28 and TRBJ2-4; D is possibly TRBD2 (7 bases). The CDR3 length is 13 residues. From germline, CDR1 is MDHEN and CDR2 SYDVKM. V lost 4 bases to trimming and J lost 9 bases, with 13 bases between them. CDR3 DNA: TGTGCCAGCAGTTCTGGGGGGGCCGTCATTCAGTACTTC. It codes for CASSSGGAVIQYF.

The genes are TRBV4-3 and TRBJ2-7; D gene ambiguous. Trimming stripped 0 bases from V and 0 bases from J, with 15 bases between. The CDR3 sequence is 17 residues long. The V gene's germline CDR1 is LGHNA and CDR2 YSLEER. The CDR3 loop reads CASSQEVGVLSSYEQYF. In nucleotides, the CDR3 is TGCGCCAGCAGCCAAGAAGTTGGTGTACTGAGCTCCTACGAGCAGTACTTC.

The chain carries TRBV2 and TRBJ2-3, with 10 bases aligning to TRBD1. The CDR3 sequence is 17 residues long. Trimming took 3 bases from V and 2 from J; bases not matched to a gene: 8. The V gene's germline CDR1 is SNHLY and CDR2 FYNNEI. The chain's CDR3 is CASSDPGTGALTDTQYF. CDR3 sequence (DNA): TGTGCCAGCAGTGATCCCGGGACAGGGGCCCTCACAGATACGCAGTATTTT.

The sample holds one count of this clone. The J gene is TRBJ2-4, the V gene TRBV9; possibly TRBD2 for D (6 bases). This CDR3 comprises 14 residues. Germline CDR1 SGDLS, CDR2 YYNGEE. Trimming took 0 bases from V and 6 from J, leaving 10 bases between them. DNA of the CDR3: TGTGCCAGCAGCGTAGGACTAGACCCAAACATTCAGTACTTC. Protein product: CASSVGLDPNIQYF.

This chain connects TRBV12-2 to TRBJ2-1; whether TRBD1, the table's D call, matches the DNA was not checked. TRBV12-2 is marked as a pseudogene. This CDR3 comprises 17 residues. CDR3 nucleotide sequence: TGTGCAGGTCGCTTCCGTTCGACAGGGGCTTGCTACAATGAGCAGTTCTTC. Its protein product is CAGRFRSTGACYNEQFF.

This clone has just one count. V gene TRBV7-2 combines with J gene TRBJ2-3; the match to TRBD2 covers 10 bases. This CDR3 comprises 17 residues. V lost 0 bases and J lost 2; bases outside the gene matches: 5. CDR1 and CDR2 (germline): SGHTA, FQGNSA. The CDR3 spells CASSLAQLAGLTDTQYF. CDR3 nucleotides: TGTGCCAGCAGCTTAGCTCAACTAGCGGGACTCACAGATACGCAGTATTTT.

V is TRBV7-2 and J is TRBJ2-5; TRBD1 might be the D (6 bases). The CDR3 has 16 amino acids. V lost 5 bases to trimming and J lost 4 bases, with 20 bases between them. Germline CDR1 and CDR2: SGHTA and FQGNSA. The CDR3 reads CASSLQQASGAETQYF. CDR3 DNA: TGTGCCAGCAGCCTACAGCAGGCCTCAGGGGCAGAGACCCAGTACTTC.

This chain uses TRBV9 with TRBJ1-6; D gene ambiguous. CDR3 length equals 17 residues. V dropped 3 bases and J dropped 0 bases, with 13 bases sitting between them. Looked up from germline, CDR1 is SGDLS and CDR2 is YYNGEE. Here the CDR3 DNA reads TGTGCCAGCAGCGCCCCCGGCGGCGCCTCCTATAATTCACCCCTCCACTTT. Translating gives CASSAPGGASYNSPLHF. Full variable domain (missing parts from reference TRBV9 and TRBJ1-6): DSGVTQTPKHLITATGQRVTLRCSPRSGDLSVYWYQQSLDQGLQFLIQYYNGEERAKGNILERFSAQQFPDLHSELNLSSLELGDSALYFCASSAPGGASYNSPLHFGNGTRLTVT.

The chain has TRBV25-1 and TRBJ2-7; D might be TRBD1 (5 bases). This CDR3 spans 15 amino acids. Germline CDR1 reads MGHDK; CDR2 reads SYGVNS. The V and J ends lost 2 bases and 5 bases respectively, with 16 bases between them. The CDR3 DNA sequence: TGTGCCAGCAGTGAAATTGGGGCGGACCTCCACGAGCAGTACTTC. This translates into CASSEIGADLHEQYF.

The genes are TRBV7-9 and TRBJ2-3, with 9 bases that match TRBD1. With 0 bases clipped from V and 1 base from J, the junction kept 5 bases outside the gene matches. CDR1 and CDR2 (germline): SEHNR, FQNEAQ (reference sequence). The CDR3 extends over 17 amino acids. The CDR3 DNA reads as TGTGCCAGCAGCTTAGCGCGGACAGGGGCAGGCACAGATACGCAGTATTTT. Translation gives CASSLARTGAGTDTQYF.

J is TRBJ2-7 and V is TRBV5-5; D call uncertain. Per germline, CDR1 SGHKS and CDR2 YYEKEE (reference sequence). This CDR3 region has 11 residues. Trimming left V 2 bases short and J 7 bases short, with 7 bases between. This chain's CDR3 is CASSFGPEQYF. The CDR3, as DNA: TGTGCCAGCAGCTTCGGTCCGGAGCAGTACTTC.